This T cell receptor beta chain was captured in a study of immune heterogeneity within non-small cell lung tumors. Study-level background: Several squamous cell carcinomas, approximately 11 non-squamous carcinomas and 1 not otherwise specified made up the tumors.

Study-wide findings and caveats: Different tumor locations in one patient shared dominant CDR3 beta clonotypes yet harbored unique high-frequency clones. T-cell clonality in a given local region correlated moderately yet significantly with the local tumor mutational burden (R about 0.3).

With 32 V and 13 J primers, multiplex PCR amplified the TCR beta CDR3. A single record per CDR3 protein comes from TCRdb applying MiXCR to the multiplex PCR reads. The profile shows roughly 13,000 distinct CDR3 sequences, about 25% of them singletons. Bulk tumor genomic DNA constituted the template, at 600 to 750 ng per sample. Collection of several biopsies per primary tumor, spaced far apart, took place during surgery. Enrolled patients presented with newly diagnosed, previously untreated non-small cell lung cancer and underwent curative surgery. A total of around 14 patients with newly diagnosed non-small cell lung cancer, all of whom were undergoing surgery with curative intent, made up the donors. This CDR3 is built from 16 residues. With 1 base removed from V and 5 bases from J, the gap between germline ends came to 17 bases. Germline V gene data show CDR1 as LGHNA and CDR2 as YNFKEQ. Ten or more counts support this clonotype. Its target is not known.

Sequencing was performed on lung tumor tissue. The chain recombines TRBV4-2 with TRBJ1-1; D is perhaps TRBD1 (6 bases). The clonotype was recovered from a man in his fifties with non-small cell lung cancer. CDR3 protein: CASSQVVGGGGTEAFF. CDR3 sequence (DNA): TGTGCCAGCAGCCAAGTTGTCGGGGGCGGGGGGACTGAAGCTTTCTTT.